This T cell receptor (beta chain) comes out of a study of T cells in Graves' hyperthyroidism and ophthalmopathy. Study context: Peripheral blood collection took place at initial diagnosis, before any treatment. Study findings and constraints: The blood repertoire included most of the expanded thyroid clonotypes above 0.001.

Authors of the study amplified TCR beta CDR3 regions from RNA transcripts. TCR CDR3 underwent first-round RT-PCR with the HTBI primer set. Each CDR3 protein is one row after TCRdb ran MiXCR on the multiplex PCR reads. The data show 450,000 to 600,000 distinct CDR3 sequences, with roughly 21% seen just once and over 45% held by the top ten. Patients having uncontrolled infection, another autoimmune disease, pregnancy or lactation were not included. The authors took PBMCs from 10 ml fresh peripheral blood. With 1 base removed from V and 6 bases from J, the gap between germline ends came to 7 bases. This CDR3 region has 13 residues. Germline assignment: CDR1 WSHSY and CDR2 SAAADI. This clonotype was counted only a few times. Its antigen is currently unknown.

The gene calls are TRBV10-2 and TRBJ1-5, with no clear D. The TCR comes from a man aged 40-55 years with Graves' ophthalmopathy. Sequenced sample: blood. CDR3 sequence: CASSEWVGQPQHF. The CDR3 coding sequence is TGCGCCAGCAGTGAGTGGGTAGGTCAGCCCCAGCATTTT.